This is a list of T cell receptor beta chains from one sample in a study of monozygotic twins with cystic fibrosis. Libraries were prepared by immunoSEQ multiplex PCR; TCRdb keeps only in-frame clonotypes and omits some of them. The sample consists of over 20,000 clones, approximately 97% of them appearing once. The sequencing input was blood. The receptors come from a girl between 5 and 17 years old with cystic fibrosis. The CDR3 runs from the conserved cysteine through the conserved F or W. Each record gives: CDR3 DNA, CDR3 protein, clone size, J gene, V gene, D gene. The D gene is left open where the match is weak. The size field is filled for only some rows; it gives once, few, many or a size class.

cdr3_nt: TGTGCCTGGAGTACGACAGGGCCTGGACAGCCCCAGCATTTT
cdr3_aa: CAWSTTGPGQPQHF
clone_size: -
j_call: TRBJ1-5
v_call: TRBV30
d_call: TRBD1

cdr3_nt: TGTGCCAGCAGCCTGAGCGGATACGAGCAGTACTTC
cdr3_aa: CASSLSGYEQYF
clone_size: -
j_call: TRBJ2-7
v_call: TRBV7-8
d_call: -

cdr3_nt: TGTGCCACCACAGATCAACTAGCGGGCAATGAGCAGTTCTTC
cdr3_aa: CATTDQLAGNEQFF
clone_size: -
j_call: TRBJ2-1
v_call: TRBV19
d_call: TRBD2

cdr3_nt: TGTGCCAGCAGTAGCCCAGCTACCTACGAGCAGTACTTC
cdr3_aa: CASSSPATYEQYF
clone_size: once
j_call: TRBJ2-7
v_call: TRBV28
d_call: -

cdr3_nt: TGTGCCAGCAGCTCACAGGAGGTAACTGAAGCTTTCTTT
cdr3_aa: CASSSQEVTEAFF
clone_size: -
j_call: TRBJ1-1
v_call: TRBV2
d_call: -

cdr3_nt: TGTGCCAGCAGCCACGTCGGAAGCTCTGGAAACACCATATATTTT
cdr3_aa: CASSHVGSSGNTIYF
clone_size: -
j_call: TRBJ1-3
v_call: TRBV14
d_call: -

cdr3_nt: TGTGCCACCAGCAGAGGTACGGGGAATCAGCCCCAGCATTTT
cdr3_aa: CATSRGTGNQPQHF
clone_size: -
j_call: TRBJ1-5
v_call: TRBV15
d_call: -

cdr3_nt: TGTGCCAGCAGCCCCCCAGGCTCAGGTCCCACCGGGGAGCTGTTTTTT
cdr3_aa: CASSPPGSGPTGELFF
clone_size: -
j_call: TRBJ2-2
v_call: TRBV4-2
d_call: -

cdr3_nt: TGTGCCAGCATAGGCGGGAGTAGGACCGGGGAGCTGTTTTTT
cdr3_aa: CASIGGSRTGELFF
clone_size: -
j_call: TRBJ2-2
v_call: TRBV28
d_call: TRBD2

cdr3_nt: TGTGCCAGCAGTTTATCGAGACTAGCGGGAACTCCAGATACGCAGTATTTT
cdr3_aa: CASSLSRLAGTPDTQYF
clone_size: -
j_call: TRBJ2-3
v_call: TRBV27
d_call: TRBD2

cdr3_nt: TGCGCCAGCAGCTTGGCCGGGAACACTGAAGCTTTCTTT
cdr3_aa: CASSLAGNTEAFF
clone_size: -
j_call: TRBJ1-1
v_call: TRBV5-1
d_call: -

cdr3_nt: TGTGCCAGCAGCAGGGACAGGGGGGAGACCCAGTACTTC
cdr3_aa: CASSRDRGETQYF
clone_size: -
j_call: TRBJ2-5
v_call: TRBV5-4
d_call: TRBD1

cdr3_nt: TGTGCCAGCTTGCGAAGCGGACACTACAATGAGCAGTTCTTC
cdr3_aa: CASLRSGHYNEQFF
clone_size: -
j_call: TRBJ2-1
v_call: TRBV7-2
d_call: -

cdr3_nt: TGCGCCAGCAGCCCGCAGTGGGGAATCCCCACAGATACGCAGTATTTT
cdr3_aa: CASSPQWGIPTDTQYF
clone_size: -
j_call: TRBJ2-3
v_call: TRBV4-3
d_call: -

cdr3_nt: TGTGCCAGCAGCTTAGTTTTTGGAAATTTGTCCGGGGAGCTGTTTTTT
cdr3_aa: CASSLVFGNLSGELFF
clone_size: -
j_call: TRBJ2-2
v_call: TRBV7-8
d_call: -

cdr3_nt: TGTGCCAGCTCACCACGGGATGGGCCGGTAGGCTACGAGCAGTACTTC
cdr3_aa: CASSPRDGPVGYEQYF
clone_size: once
j_call: TRBJ2-7
v_call: TRBV18
d_call: -

cdr3_nt: TGTGCCAGCTCACCTGGGACTAGCGGGACCTACGAGCAGTACTTC
cdr3_aa: CASSPGTSGTYEQYF
clone_size: -
j_call: TRBJ2-7
v_call: TRBV18
d_call: TRBD2

cdr3_nt: TGTGCCAGCAGCTACCAACGTAATCGCGGCTATGGCTACACCTTC
cdr3_aa: CASSYQRNRGYGYTF
clone_size: once
j_call: TRBJ1-2
v_call: TRBV6-5
d_call: -

cdr3_nt: TGTGCCAGCAGCAAACAGGGGGCGCTGGTGTATGGCTACACCTTC
cdr3_aa: CASSKQGALVYGYTF
clone_size: -
j_call: TRBJ1-2
v_call: TRBV5-6
d_call: TRBD1

cdr3_nt: TGTGCCAGCTCACGACAGGGCGGCGAAGCTTTCTTT
cdr3_aa: CASSRQGGEAFF
clone_size: -
j_call: TRBJ1-1
v_call: TRBV18
d_call: TRBD1

cdr3_nt: TGTGCCAGCAGCCTTAGCGGGAGCTCCTACGAGCAGTACTTC
cdr3_aa: CASSLSGSSYEQYF
clone_size: -
j_call: TRBJ2-7
v_call: TRBV7-2
d_call: TRBD2

cdr3_nt: TGTGCCAGCAGCGGCCGGGACAGCTATGGCTACACCTTC
cdr3_aa: CASSGRDSYGYTF
clone_size: -
j_call: TRBJ1-2
v_call: TRBV5-4
d_call: TRBD1

cdr3_nt: TGTGCCTGGAGTATAGACAACGCTGACATTCAGTACTTC
cdr3_aa: CAWSIDNADIQYF
clone_size: -
j_call: TRBJ2-4
v_call: TRBV30
d_call: -

cdr3_nt: TGTGCCAGTAGTATAGCTGTGGAAACTGAAGCTTTCTTT
cdr3_aa: CASSIAVETEAFF
clone_size: -
j_call: TRBJ1-1
v_call: TRBV19
d_call: -

cdr3_nt: TGTGCCAGCAGCTTAGGGGGTAGCGGGAGGGGTGAGACCCAGTACTTC
cdr3_aa: CASSLGGSGRGETQYF
clone_size: -
j_call: TRBJ2-5
v_call: TRBV7-2
d_call: TRBD2

cdr3_nt: TGTGCCAGCAGCAGCGGGACAGGGGAGACCCAGTACTTC
cdr3_aa: CASSSGTGETQYF
clone_size: once
j_call: TRBJ2-5
v_call: TRBV5-4
d_call: TRBD1

cdr3_nt: TGTGCCAGCAGTGAATATGGACAGTTATCGATGGAGACCCAGTACTTC
cdr3_aa: CASSEYGQLSMETQYF
clone_size: once
j_call: TRBJ2-5
v_call: TRBV25-1
d_call: -

cdr3_nt: TGCAGCGCCGGGGAGGCGTCCAAAGAGACCCAGTACTTC
cdr3_aa: CSAGEASKETQYF
clone_size: -
j_call: TRBJ2-5
v_call: TRBV29-1
d_call: -

cdr3_nt: TGTGCCAGCAGTTGGGGGCAGTACACCGGGGAGCTGTTTTTT
cdr3_aa: CASSWGQYTGELFF
clone_size: -
j_call: TRBJ2-2
v_call: TRBV28
d_call: -

cdr3_nt: TGTGCCAGCAAGGGATCAGGGGGTGGCAATCAGCCCCAGCATTTT
cdr3_aa: CASKGSGGGNQPQHF
clone_size: -
j_call: TRBJ1-5
v_call: TRBV2
d_call: TRBD1

cdr3_nt: TGCGCCAGCAGCCAAGATGCCGGGGCCGCGAACACCGGGGAGCTGTTTTTT
cdr3_aa: CASSQDAGAANTGELFF
clone_size: -
j_call: TRBJ2-2
v_call: TRBV4-3
d_call: -

cdr3_nt: TGCGCCAGCAGCTTGCGCCCACCGGGACCACAGAACACTGAAGCTTTCTTT
cdr3_aa: CASSLRPPGPQNTEAFF
clone_size: -
j_call: TRBJ1-1
v_call: TRBV5-1
d_call: -

cdr3_nt: TGTGCCAGCCGTTGGACAGGCTACAATGAGCAGTTCTTC
cdr3_aa: CASRWTGYNEQFF
clone_size: -
j_call: TRBJ2-1
v_call: TRBV18
d_call: TRBD1

cdr3_nt: TGTGCCAGTAGTATCTTTCTTGGGGAGCAGTTCTTC
cdr3_aa: CASSIFLGEQFF
clone_size: -
j_call: TRBJ2-1
v_call: TRBV19
d_call: -

cdr3_nt: TGTGCCAGCAGCCAGACTCTTTACAATGAGCAGTTCTTC
cdr3_aa: CASSQTLYNEQFF
clone_size: -
j_call: TRBJ2-1
v_call: TRBV6-5
d_call: -

cdr3_nt: TGTGCCAGCAGGTTCACACCTATGAACACTGAAGCTTTCTTT
cdr3_aa: CASRFTPMNTEAFF
clone_size: -
j_call: TRBJ1-1
v_call: TRBV6-5
d_call: -

cdr3_nt: TGTGCCAGCAACCCCGGGACGGGAAACACAGATACGCAGTATTTT
cdr3_aa: CASNPGTGNTDTQYF
clone_size: -
j_call: TRBJ2-3
v_call: TRBV7-9
d_call: -

cdr3_nt: TGTGCCAGCAGCCTACAGGGAGTCCCTGGAAACACCATATATTTT
cdr3_aa: CASSLQGVPGNTIYF
clone_size: once
j_call: TRBJ1-3
v_call: TRBV7-9
d_call: -

cdr3_nt: TGTGCCAGCACCCTACAAGGGAGCGACACAGATACGCAGTATTTT
cdr3_aa: CASTLQGSDTDTQYF
clone_size: -
j_call: TRBJ2-3
v_call: TRBV7-2
d_call: -

cdr3_nt: TGTGCCAGCCTTGGGGCAGTACCAAACTATGGCTACACCTTC
cdr3_aa: CASLGAVPNYGYTF
clone_size: -
j_call: TRBJ1-2
v_call: TRBV19
d_call: -

cdr3_nt: TGCGCCAGCAGCCCGGAGGTGACAGACTCTTATGGCTACACCTTC
cdr3_aa: CASSPEVTDSYGYTF
clone_size: -
j_call: TRBJ1-2
v_call: TRBV5-1
d_call: -

cdr3_nt: TGCAGCGTTGAAGTGGGACTAGCGGGAGGGCCAGGCCCCACCAATGAGCAGTTCTTC
cdr3_aa: CSVEVGLAGGPGPTNEQFF
clone_size: -
j_call: TRBJ2-1
v_call: TRBV29-1
d_call: TRBD2

cdr3_nt: TGTGCCAGCAGTAATACAGGGGGGCTGGGGCAGTTCTTC
cdr3_aa: CASSNTGGLGQFF
clone_size: -
j_call: TRBJ2-1
v_call: TRBV6-5
d_call: TRBD1

cdr3_nt: TGTGCCAGCAGCTTGGTAGCGGGAGCTAAAGATACGCAGTATTTT
cdr3_aa: CASSLVAGAKDTQYF
clone_size: -
j_call: TRBJ2-3
v_call: TRBV5-4
d_call: TRBD2

cdr3_nt: TGCGCCAGCACTTCGCCGGACAGGGCTCCGGCAACCTTGGGTGGCTACACCTTC
cdr3_aa: CASTSPDRAPATLGGYTF
clone_size: -
j_call: TRBJ1-2
v_call: TRBV10-2
d_call: TRBD1

cdr3_nt: TGTGCCAGCAGTCCACAGGGAGGTATCAATGAGCAGTTCTTC
cdr3_aa: CASSPQGGINEQFF
clone_size: -
j_call: TRBJ2-1
v_call: TRBV6-5
d_call: -